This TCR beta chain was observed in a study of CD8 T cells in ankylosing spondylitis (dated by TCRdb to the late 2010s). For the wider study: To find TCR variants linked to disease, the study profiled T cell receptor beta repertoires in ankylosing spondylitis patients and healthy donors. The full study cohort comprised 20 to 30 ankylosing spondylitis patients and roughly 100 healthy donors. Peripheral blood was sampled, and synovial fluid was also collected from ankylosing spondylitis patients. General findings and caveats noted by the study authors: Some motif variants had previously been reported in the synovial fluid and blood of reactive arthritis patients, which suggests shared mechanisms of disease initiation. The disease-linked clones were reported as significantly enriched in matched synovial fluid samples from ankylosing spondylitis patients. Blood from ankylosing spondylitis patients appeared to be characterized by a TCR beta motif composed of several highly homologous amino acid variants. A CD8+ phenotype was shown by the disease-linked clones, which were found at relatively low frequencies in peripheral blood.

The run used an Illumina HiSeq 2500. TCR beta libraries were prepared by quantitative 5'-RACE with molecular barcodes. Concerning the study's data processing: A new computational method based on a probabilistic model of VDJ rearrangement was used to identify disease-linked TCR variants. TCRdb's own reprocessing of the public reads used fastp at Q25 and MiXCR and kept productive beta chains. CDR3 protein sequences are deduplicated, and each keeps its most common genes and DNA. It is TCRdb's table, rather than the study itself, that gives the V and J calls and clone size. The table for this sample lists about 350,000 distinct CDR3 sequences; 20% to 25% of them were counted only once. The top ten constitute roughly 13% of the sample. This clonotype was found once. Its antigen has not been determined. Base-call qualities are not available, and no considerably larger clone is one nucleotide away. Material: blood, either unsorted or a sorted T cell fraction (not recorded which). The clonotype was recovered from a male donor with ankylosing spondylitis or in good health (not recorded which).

The CDR3 is CASRTTGEYGYTF. The DNA is as follows: TGTGCCAGCAGGACCACAGGGGAGTATGGCTACACCTTC. The chain uses TRBV7-3 and TRBJ1-2, and 7 junction bases match TRBD1. Ends trimmed: V by 6 bases, J by 5 bases; bases unmatched to a gene: 6. The CDR3 sequence holds 13 residues, the cysteine and phenylalanine included. Of the read, only the CDR3 DNA is kept; its 39 bases are in frame from base 1. The germline V gene provides CDR1 SGHTA and CDR2 FQGTGA.